The 28 T cell receptor beta chains presented below share a single source sample, sequenced in a study of breast tumors, draining lymph nodes, adjacent tissues. The lymph nodes were axillary draining lymph nodes from breast cancer patients. TCRdb re-derived calls from the multiplex PCR reads in MiXCR, one entry per CDR3 protein. This sample has 150,000 to 200,000 distinct CDR3 sequences, with roughly 29% found just once. The sample consisted of axillary lymph node tissue. These receptors all stem from a female donor with breast cancer. Some clones in this sample may be carry-over from other donors' samples.

This clonotype was seen at least ten times. The gene calls are TRBV10-3 and TRBJ1-2; weak D call: TRBD1 (6 bases). CDR3 length equals 16 residues. Germline CDR1 ENHRY, CDR2 SYGVKD. V lost 0 bases and J 1 base, leaving 12 bases between the germline ends. The CDR3 DNA follows: TGTGCCATCAGTGAGTCGGGAACAGGGATTAACTATGGCTACACCTTC. It codes for CAISESGTGINYGYTF.

The chain recombines TRBV10-3 with TRBJ2-7; the match to TRBD2 covers 8 bases. Germline assignment: CDR1 ENHRY and CDR2 SYGVKD. This CDR3 has 12 amino acids. The DNA for the CDR3 is TGTGCTATCCCCAGCGGGGGCTACGAGCAGTACTTC. Amino acids: CAIPSGGYEQYF.

The chain combines TRBV7-8 with TRBJ2-4, with D possibly being TRBD1 or TRBD2 (6 bases each). The CDR3 is 15 residues long. Trimming took off 6 bases at V and 1 base at J, with 13 bases between the two ends. Germline-derived CDR1 and CDR2 are SGHVS and FQNEAQ. In DNA form, the CDR3 reads TGTGCCAGCAGTTCAGGAGGGGGTGCCAAAAACATTCAGTACTTC. Translated: CASSSGGGAKNIQYF.

The chain joins TRBV28 to TRBJ2-5; TRBD2 agrees at 12 bases. CDR3 length: 18 amino acids. Germline assignment: CDR1 MDHEN and CDR2 SYDVKM. V shed 3 bases and J 5 bases; nucleotides not matched to a gene: 13. CDR3 residues: CASSLRGGRTSGTETQYF. DNA of the CDR3: TGTGCCAGCAGTTTGAGAGGGGGCCGGACTAGCGGGACCGAGACCCAGTACTTC.

This clonotype was seen repeatedly, ten times or more. The chain is built from TRBV7-8 and TRBJ1-5; unclear D gene. Germline V gene lookup returns CDR1 SGHVS and CDR2 FQNEAQ. V dropped 5 bases and J dropped 0 bases, with 8 bases sitting between them. The CDR3 loop spans 14 amino acids. The CDR3 spells CASSLDGSNQPQHF. Written as DNA, the CDR3 is TGTGCCAGCAGCCTTGACGGTAGCAATCAGCCCCAGCATTTT.

At least ten counts were recorded for this clonotype. The rearrangement links TRBV5-8 to TRBJ1-4, with unresolved D. Germline loops: CDR1 SGHTS, CDR2 YDEGEE. Trimming took off 2 bases at V and 6 bases at J, with 17 bases between the two ends. The CDR3 consists of 16 residues. This chain's CDR3 is CASSLRNTLGDEKLFF. The CDR3 coding sequence is TGTGCCAGCAGCTTACGAAACACACTCGGGGATGAAAAACTGTTTTTT.

This clonotype was recorded many times. The chain couples TRBV29-1 to TRBJ1-1; D is undetermined. Germline V gene data show CDR1 as SQVTM and CDR2 as ANQGSEA. The V end was cut by 6 bases, the J end by 1 base, with 9 bases between. This CDR3 has 12 amino acids. CDR3 amino acids: CSVSPGNTEAFF. The CDR3 bases are TGCAGCGTCTCTCCAGGGAACACTGAAGCTTTCTTT.

A word on this clonotype: Relative to the germline gene, one junction end is altered; a read error may explain this. The genes are TRBV6-5 and TRBJ1-5, with 12 bases identical to TRBD1. The germline CDR1 and CDR2 sequences are MNHEY and SVGAGI. This CDR3 is built from 15 residues. For the CDR3, the DNA is TGTGCCATCAGTTGGGGACAGGGGGCTGGTCAGCCCCAGCATTTT. Protein sequence: CAISWGQGAGQPQHF.

This clonotype showed up just a few times. The chain carries TRBV10-3 and TRBJ1-1; possible D gene TRBD1, 6 bases. CDR3 length: 15 amino acids. The V gene lost 6 bases and the J gene lost 3 bases, with 17 bases spanning the gap. Germline V gene lookup returns CDR1 ENHRY and CDR2 SYGVKD. The CDR3 protein is CAISASQHRDTEAFF. The CDR3 nucleotides read TGTGCCATCAGCGCCAGCCAACACAGGGACACTGAAGCTTTCTTT.

This clonotype was picked up a small number of times. This chain links TRBV30 with TRBJ2-3; 7 bases fit TRBD1. The CDR3 runs to 12 residues. Per germline, CDR1 GTSNPN and CDR2 SVGIG (reference sequence). Losses at the gene ends were 8 bases for V and 2 bases for J; bases not matched to a gene: 4. The chain's CDR3 is CAGDSLTDTQYF. The CDR3 nucleotides read TGTGCCGGGGACAGCCTCACAGATACGCAGTATTTT.

This clonotype showed up many times. The chain carries TRBV20-1 and TRBJ1-4, with a possible D match to TRBD1 (5 bases). The ends were cut back, 3 bases at V and 4 bases at J, with 18 bases in the middle. Per germline, CDR1 DFQATT and CDR2 SNEGSKA (reference sequence). The CDR3 spans 16 residues. The CDR3 DNA is TGCAGTGCTAGCCAACAGCGCGGGGCCCTTAATGAAAAACTGTTTTTT. Protein: CSASQQRGALNEKLFF.

This clonotype appeared a few times. The V call is TRBV10-2, the J call TRBJ2-4; 7 bases map to TRBD1. V shed 0 bases and J 5 bases; nucleotides not matched to a gene: 4. Germline assignment: CDR1 WSHSY and CDR2 SAAADI. This CDR3 is built from 15 residues. The CDR3 bases are TGCGCCAGCAGTGAGTCAGGGACAGCTCAAAACATTCAGTACTTC. Amino acids: CASSESGTAQNIQYF.

This clonotype was detected many times. The V gene is TRBV19, the J gene TRBJ2-2, with D unresolved. The CDR3 runs 13 residues. Trimming removed 6 bases from V and 4 bases from J, with 9 bases in between. The germline V gene has CDR1 LNHDA and CDR2 SQIVND (reference sequence). The CDR3 loop reads CASSPESTGELFF. In nucleotides, the CDR3 is TGTGCCAGTAGCCCCGAATCCACCGGGGAGCTGTTTTTT.

This clonotype was detected many times. This chain joins TRBV20-1 and TRBJ2-5; D is uncertain. The CDR3 spans 14 residues. Per the germline V gene, CDR1 is DFQATT and CDR2 is SNEGSKA (reference sequence). The V gene lost 0 bases and the J gene lost 5 bases, with 13 bases spanning the gap. In DNA form, the CDR3 reads TGCAGTGCTAGAGATCTTTACGGCGTCGAGACCCAGTACTTC. As protein: CSARDLYGVETQYF.

This clonotype was recorded a few times. This sequence joins TRBV18 and TRBJ2-1; 12 bases are a match to TRBD2. CDR1 and CDR2 from the germline V gene are KGHSH and LQKENI. The CDR3 has 14 residues. Trimming at V came to 7 bases and at J to 6 bases, leaving 4 bases not matched to a gene. The CDR3 reads CASLGLAGSNEQFF. The CDR3 DNA reads as TGTGCCAGCTTGGGACTAGCGGGTTCCAATGAGCAGTTCTTC.

This clonotype was picked up many times. V is TRBV12-3 or TRBV12-4 and J is TRBJ1-2; D not certain. V was shortened by 8 bases and J by 0 bases, with 13 bases between the two germline ends. The CDR3 totals 14 residues. The CDR3 loop is CASGSPGANYGYTF. For the CDR3, the DNA is TGTGCCAGCGGCTCGCCGGGAGCTAACTATGGCTACACCTTC.

At least ten counts were recorded for this clonotype. The CDR3 coding sequence is TGTGCCAGCAGCCTTCCAGGGGGAGAGACCCAGTACTTC. This codes for CASSLPGGETQYF. This sequence joins TRBV6-2 or TRBV6-3 and TRBJ2-5; TRBD1 matches 7 bases. Germline V lookup: CDR1 MNHEY, CDR2 SVGEGT. This CDR3 comprises 13 residues. The ends lost 6 bases at V and 4 bases at J; junction bases unmatched: 5.

This clonotype was counted ten times or more. The CDR3 spells CASSFSPNEQFF. For the CDR3, the DNA is TGTGCCAGCAGCTTTAGCCCCAATGAGCAGTTCTTC. The chain carries TRBV11-2 and TRBJ2-1; D not certain. V was trimmed by 3 bases and J by 6 bases, leaving 6 bases between them. Per the germline V gene, CDR1 is SGHAT and CDR2 is FQNNGV. This CDR3 contains 12 residues. The full variable domain, completed using reference TRBV11-2 and TRBJ2-1, is EAGVAQSPRYKIIEKRQSVAFWCNPISGHATLYWYQQILGQGPKLLIQFQNNGVVDDSQLPKDRFSAERLKGVDSTLKIQPAKLEDSAVYLCASSFSPNEQFFGPGTRLTVL.

This clonotype has at least ten counts. The genes are TRBV6-2 or TRBV6-3 and TRBJ1-2; 8 nucleotides agree with TRBD1. The trim removed 5 bases at V and 8 bases at J, leaving 7 bases unmatched. The CDR3 runs 13 residues. Germline-derived CDR1 and CDR2 are MNHEY and SVGEGT. The CDR3 DNA follows: TGTGCCAGCAGTCGGGGACAGGTCCGGGGCTACACCTTC. This codes for CASSRGQVRGYTF.

This clonotype was observed at least ten times. The rearrangement uses TRBV19 and TRBJ1-6; the match to TRBD1 covers 7 bases. V shed 4 bases, J shed 9 bases, and the junction held 9 bases outside the gene matches. Looked up from germline, CDR1 is LNHDA and CDR2 is SQIVND (reference sequence). The CDR3 extends over 15 amino acids. The CDR3 here is CASSTDLTGVSPLHF. CDR3 sequence (DNA): TGTGCCAGTAGTACCGATCTCACAGGGGTTTCACCCCTCCACTTT.

This clonotype was recorded a few times. CDR3 in DNA: TGTGCCAGCAGCTTGGGAACAGGGGGCATATACGAGCAGTACTTC. This encodes CASSLGTGGIYEQYF. The V gene is TRBV11-2, the J gene TRBJ2-7; 9 nucleotides align to TRBD1. Losses at the gene ends were 3 bases for V and 4 bases for J; bases not matched to a gene: 7. Germline V gives CDR1 SGHAT, CDR2 FQNNGV. The CDR3 has 15 residues.

The chain carries TRBV5-1 and TRBJ1-1; a weak D match, TRBD1 (5 bases). Germline loops: CDR1 SGHRS, CDR2 YFSETQ. Deletions cut 1 base from V and 4 bases from J, with 14 bases between. This CDR3 spans 15 amino acids. The CDR3 DNA reads as TGCGCCAGCAGCTTGATCAACCAGGGCAGCACTGAAGCTTTCTTT. Protein: CASSLINQGSTEAFF.

This clonotype was seen ten or more times. CDR3 in DNA: TGCAGTGCTAGAGCGAGCGGGGGCTACGAGCAGTACTTC. Amino acids: CSARASGGYEQYF. This rearrangement joins TRBV20-1 to TRBJ2-7; 8 bases are shared with TRBD2. Germline assignment: CDR1 DFQATT and CDR2 SNEGSKA (reference sequence). Losses at the gene ends were 1 base for V and 3 bases for J; bases not matched to a gene: 2. The CDR3 covers 13 residues.

J is TRBJ2-7 and V is TRBV28; 8 positions agree with TRBD2. The V and J ends lost 7 bases and 5 bases, in that order; junction bases with no gene match: 13. CDR1 is MDHEN and CDR2 is SYDVKM in the germline V gene. This CDR3 has 15 residues. CDR3 DNA: TGTGCCAGCACCCTGGGGGGGACTAGTGGGAACGAGCAGTACTTC. Encoded protein: CASTLGGTSGNEQYF.

Worth noting for this clonotype: A read error is possible here, since a much larger clone lies one base away. V usage is TRBV20-1 and J usage is TRBJ2-2; possibly TRBD1 or TRBD2 for D (5 bases each). The CDR3 has 13 residues. Germline loops: CDR1 DFQATT, CDR2 SNEGSKA (reference sequence). The CDR3 DNA follows: TGCAGTGCTAGGGATACCGGGGTGGGGGAGCCGTTTTTT. Translated, it gives CSARDTGVGEPFF.

As concerns this clonotype: With a much larger clone just one base away, this may be a read error. The CDR3, as DNA: TGTGCCAGCAGTCACATGGCGGGGGTAGTCGATGAGCAGTTCTTC. This sequence encodes CASSHMAGVVDEQFF. This chain links TRBV6-4 with TRBJ2-1; 7 positions agree with TRBD2. V was pared by 5 bases and J by 8 bases, with 12 bases of the junction left unmatched. The CDR3 loop spans 15 amino acids. From germline, CDR1 is MRHNA and CDR2 SNTAGT.

This clonotype appeared many times. The J gene is TRBJ2-2, the V gene TRBV2, with D possibly matching TRBD2 (7 bases). Trimming cost V 6 bases and J 1 base, with 18 bases left between them. CDR1 is SNHLY, CDR2 FYNNEI, per germline. The length of the CDR3 is 17 residues. The CDR3 loop is CASRGGGGAGNTGELFF. CDR3 coding DNA: TGTGCCAGCAGAGGTGGGGGGGGGGCGGGGAACACCGGGGAGCTGTTTTTT.

This clonotype has just a few counts. In DNA form, the CDR3 reads TGTGCCAGCAGTTCCCCCAATCAGCATGAGCAGTTCTTC. Encoded protein: CASSSPNQHEQFF. The chain couples TRBV28 to TRBJ2-1; D ambiguous. Germline V gene lookup returns CDR1 MDHEN and CDR2 SYDVKM. V was trimmed by 4 bases and J by 8 bases, leaving 12 bases between them. The CDR3 runs 13 residues.